This TCR beta chain was sequenced in a study of blood T cell repertoires in COVID-19. Across the study: The analysed material was cDNA or gDNA that came from T cells, B-cell-depleted T cells, or PBMCs.

The germline CDR1 and CDR2 sequences are SGHAT and FQNNGV. This CDR3 contains 14 residues. The ends lost 4 bases at V and 5 bases at J; junction bases unmatched: 5. Sequencing was performed with immunoSEQ multiplex PCR; in TCRdb, only in-frame clones are kept and a portion is missing. The table records some 150,000 clones, around nine tenths of them present only once. This TCR came from a woman between 25 and 40 years old with acute COVID-19. The chain carries TRBV11-2 and TRBJ2-5; 9 nucleotides align to TRBD2. The specimen sequenced was PBMCs or T cells enriched from blood (not recorded which). The CDR3 sequence is CASSYGTSLETQYF. CDR3 bases: TGTGCCAGCAGCTACGGGACTAGCCTTGAGACCCAGTACTTC.